Listed below are T cell receptor beta chains from one sample, sequenced in a study of blood T cell repertoires in COVID-19. Clones were sequenced by immunoSEQ multiplex PCR, and TCRdb holds only the in-frame ones, with some missing. The sample lists tens of thousands of clones; 85% to 90% were seen once. The sequenced sample was peripheral blood. The origin of the receptors is a man between 60 and 75 years old with acute or convalescent COVID-19. Each CDR3 is given with its conserved first and last residue. Fields, in order: CDR3 protein, CDR3 DNA, clone size, D gene, V gene, J gene. D genes are given only for firm matches. Clone size is given for some rows only: seen once, a few or many times, or a class if the clone is expanded.

CASSFGTSGDGRYYEQYF	TGTGCCAGCAGCTTCGGGACTAGCGGGGATGGTCGTTACTACGAGCAGTACTTC	.	TRBD2	TRBV7-6	TRBJ2-7
CASSFNGQVPYEQYF	TGTGCCAGCAGCTTTAATGGACAGGTGCCTTACGAGCAGTACTTC	once	TRBD1	TRBV11-1	TRBJ2-7
CASSSTTGGAGEKLFF	TGTGCCAGCAGCTCCACCACAGGGGGCGCTGGGGAAAAACTGTTTTTT	.	TRBD1	TRBV5-6	TRBJ1-4
CASSPRTSGNNEQFF	TGTGCCAGCAGCCCCCGGACTAGCGGAAACAATGAGCAGTTCTTC	.	TRBD2	TRBV9	TRBJ2-1
CASSQTGQRNSPLHF	TGTGCCAGCAGCCAGACCGGGCAGCGGAATTCACCCCTCCACTTT	.	.	TRBV7-3	TRBJ1-6
CASSPGTPSTEQFF	TGTGCCAGCAGCCCCGGGACACCTAGTACTGAGCAGTTCTTC	.	.	TRBV28	TRBJ2-1
CASSRGTGTRNTGELFF	TGCGCCAGCAGCCGCGGGACCGGGACTAGGAACACCGGGGAGCTGTTTTTT	.	TRBD2	TRBV5-1	TRBJ2-2
CASSRGTSGRNEQFF	TGTGCCAGCAGCCGGGGGACTAGCGGGAGGAATGAGCAGTTCTTC	.	TRBD2	TRBV7-3	TRBJ2-1
CASSEFLAGTYEQYF	TGTGCCAGCAGTGAATTTCTAGCGGGGACCTACGAGCAGTACTTC	.	TRBD2	TRBV2	TRBJ2-7
CASSSRTTRGSNQPQHF	TGTGCCAGCAGTTCACGTACCACCCGGGGAAGCAATCAGCCCCAGCATTTT	.	.	TRBV28	TRBJ1-5
CASSATSGTYNEQFF	TGTGCCAGCAGCGCCACTAGCGGGACCTACAATGAGCAGTTCTTC	.	TRBD2	TRBV9	TRBJ2-1
CATRGGGTEAFF	TGTGCCACCCGAGGGGGCGGCACTGAAGCTTTCTTT	.	TRBD1	TRBV6-5	TRBJ1-1
CASSLGGLTNEKLFF	TGTGCCAGCAGCTTAGGAGGGTTGACTAATGAAAAACTGTTTTTT	.	.	TRBV7-2	TRBJ1-4
CASSSTEKLFF	TGTGCCAGCAGTTCGACAGAAAAACTGTTTTTT	once	.	TRBV2	TRBJ1-4
CASSLTDRGPEQYF	TGTGCCAGCTCACTAACGGACAGGGGGCCGGAGCAGTACTTC	once	TRBD1	TRBV18	TRBJ2-7
CASSQAVSGNTIYF	TGCGCCAGCAGCCAAGCAGTCTCTGGAAACACCATATATTTT	.	.	TRBV4-1	TRBJ1-3
CAWSVPRGHEKLFF	TGTGCCTGGAGTGTACCCAGGGGCCATGAAAAACTGTTTTTT	.	.	TRBV30	TRBJ1-4
CAISESIVLRGGEQYF	TGTGCCATCAGTGAGTCAATAGTCTTGAGGGGGGGCGAGCAGTACTTC	few	.	TRBV10-3	TRBJ2-7
CASSFSAGTYEQYF	TGTGCCAGCAGCTTTTCAGCAGGGACCTACGAGCAGTACTTC	.	.	TRBV5-5	TRBJ2-7
CSVEGGGLAGETQYF	TGCAGCGTTGAGGGTGGGGGACTAGCGGGAGAGACCCAGTACTTC	.	TRBD2	TRBV29-1	TRBJ2-5
CAISEGQGQETQYF	TGTGCCATCAGTGAAGGGCAGGGGCAAGAGACCCAGTACTTC	.	.	TRBV10-3	TRBJ2-5
CASSRVLSSYNSPLHF	TGTGCCAGCAGCCGTGTTCTAAGCTCCTATAATTCACCCCTCCACTTT	.	.	TRBV11-2	TRBJ1-6
CASSTDSGSLSGANVLTF	TGTGCCAGCAGCACGGACAGTGGCTCTCTCTCTGGGGCCAACGTCCTGACTTTC	.	.	TRBV3-1/TRBV3-2	TRBJ2-6
CASSLGGRGAFF	TGTGCCAGCAGCTTAGGAGGCCGCGGGGCTTTCTTT	.	.	TRBV13	TRBJ1-1
CASSPRDSHNEQFF	TGTGCCAGCAGTCCCCGGGACTCACACAATGAGCAGTTCTTC	.	.	TRBV28	TRBJ2-1
CATSDVDRGPNGELFF	TGTGCCACCAGTGACGTCGACAGGGGGCCTAACGGGGAGCTGTTTTTT	.	TRBD1	TRBV24-1	TRBJ2-2
CASSLLAGGPHEQYF	TGTGCCAGCAGCCTACTAGCGGGAGGGCCCCACGAGCAGTACTTC	once	TRBD2	TRBV5-6	TRBJ2-7
CASSGGLTDTQYF	TGTGCCAGTTCAGGGGGCCTCACAGATACGCAGTATTTT	.	TRBD1	TRBV6-5	TRBJ2-3
CASSQESGATNEKLFF	TGTGCCAGCAGCCAAGAATCGGGGGCAACTAATGAAAAACTGTTTTTT	.	.	TRBV4-2	TRBJ1-4
CASSYEAGGTPEAFF	TGTGCCAGCAGTTACGAGGCAGGGGGGACACCTGAAGCTTTCTTT	.	TRBD1	TRBV6-5	TRBJ1-1
CATSDAKQGTPYEQYF	TGTGCCACCAGTGATGCCAAACAGGGGACCCCCTACGAGCAGTACTTC	once	TRBD1	TRBV24-1	TRBJ2-7
CASSLAGRGSRSSPLHF	TGTGCCAGCAGCTTGGCCGGGAGGGGAAGCCGGAGCTCACCCCTCCACTTT	.	.	TRBV5-4	TRBJ1-6
CASSTPSVDTQYF	TGTGCCAGCAGTACCCCTAGCGTAGATACGCAGTATTTT	.	.	TRBV28	TRBJ2-3
CASSPPGLHQETQYF	TGTGCCAGCTCACCCCCCGGACTTCACCAAGAGACCCAGTACTTC	.	.	TRBV18	TRBJ2-5
CASSQPIQVPFFSGANVLTF	TGCGCCAGCAGCCAACCCATACAGGTCCCCTTTTTCTCTGGGGCCAACGTCCTGACTTTC	.	.	TRBV4-1	TRBJ2-6
CASSPGTSGSETQYF	TGTGCCAGCAGCCCCGGGACTAGCGGGAGTGAGACCCAGTACTTC	.	TRBD2	TRBV7-9	TRBJ2-5
CASSQALDYPILTF	TGTGCCAGCAGCCAGGCGCTCGACTACCCTATCTTAACTTTC	.	.	TRBV3-1/TRBV3-2	TRBJ2-6
CASSPGTSGAPAETQYF	TGTGCCAGCAGCCCCGGGACTAGCGGCGCCCCAGCGGAGACCCAGTACTTC	.	TRBD2	TRBV11-3	TRBJ2-5
CASSVAAPSSTDTQYF	TGTGCCAGCAGCGTAGCAGCGCCCTCTAGCACAGATACGCAGTATTTT	.	.	TRBV9	TRBJ2-3
CASSQDRGFLPLHF	TGCGCCAGCAGCCAGGACAGGGGTTTCTTACCCCTCCACTTT	few	TRBD1	TRBV4-1	TRBJ1-6
CASSPRRSSYNEQFF	TGTGCCAGCAGCCCACGGCGGAGCTCCTACAATGAGCAGTTCTTC	.	.	TRBV7-3	TRBJ2-1
CASILGGTKNEQFF	TGTGCCAGCATCCTAGGTGGGACTAAGAATGAGCAGTTCTTC	.	TRBD2	TRBV7-9	TRBJ2-1
CATSATPTSGSLGTQYF	TGTGCCACCAGTGCTACCCCGACTAGCGGGAGTCTTGGTACGCAGTATTTT	.	TRBD2	TRBV24-1	TRBJ2-3
CATSRGPQREQYF	TGTGCCACCAGCAGAGGGCCACAACGCGAGCAGTACTTC	.	.	TRBV15	TRBJ2-7
CASSQLRDPSREQYF	TGCGCCAGCAGCCAACTGCGGGACCCTTCGAGGGAGCAGTACTTC	.	.	TRBV4-1	TRBJ2-7
CASSTYGGGNTIYF	TGTGCCAGCAGTACATACGGGGGTGGAAACACCATATATTTT	.	.	TRBV5-6	TRBJ1-3
CASSPSWEVATGELFF	TGTGCCAGCTCACCATCCTGGGAGGTCGCCACCGGGGAGCTGTTTTTT	.	.	TRBV18	TRBJ2-2
CAWTLSVVGEKLFF	TGTGCCTGGACATTGTCAGTTGTTGGTGAAAAACTGTTTTTT	.	.	TRBV30	TRBJ1-4
CASRSGTGSQRTTYNEQFF	TGCGCCAGCAGGTCCGGGACAGGGTCTCAGCGGACGACCTACAATGAGCAGTTCTTC	few	TRBD1	TRBV5-1	TRBJ2-1
CASSEYAGGGTDTQYF	TGTGCCAGCAGTGAATACGCGGGAGGTGGCACAGATACGCAGTATTTT	.	TRBD2	TRBV25-1	TRBJ2-3
CASSAWTSGRGYEQYF	TGTGCCAGCAGCGCCTGGACTAGCGGGAGAGGCTACGAGCAGTACTTC	.	TRBD2	TRBV14	TRBJ2-7
CATSDPGLAGSYEQYF	TGTGCCACCAGTGATCCGGGACTAGCGGGATCCTACGAGCAGTACTTC	once	TRBD2	TRBV24-1	TRBJ2-7
CATSDLPSGTSTDTQYF	TGTGCCACCAGTGATTTGCCTAGCGGAACTAGCACAGATACGCAGTATTTT	.	TRBD2	TRBV24-1	TRBJ2-3
CASSRYRCHGNQPQHF	TGCGCCAGCAGTCGGTACAGGTGTCATGGCAATCAGCCCCAGCATTTT	.	.	TRBV23-1	TRBJ1-5
CASSVAGGSVNTGELFF	TGTGCCAGCAGCGTAGCGGGCGGGAGCGTGAACACCGGGGAGCTGTTTTTT	.	TRBD2	TRBV9	TRBJ2-2